This passage covers 15 T cell receptor beta chains from one sample sequenced in a study of cytomegalovirus exposure and HLA in healthy donors. 13 Jbeta primers and 60 Vbeta primers were used for the PCR. TCRdb's copy holds only in-frame clones and misses some; the assay was immunoSEQ multiplex PCR. The data show some 160,000 clones, less than 90% seen once. Source material: PBMCs. The receptors here all came from a young woman in good health and CMV-seronegative.

V and J are TRBV29-1 and TRBJ2-2; 10 bases are a match to TRBD1. The CDR3 spans 16 residues. Germline CDR1 and CDR2: SQVTM and ANQGSEA. The trim removed 2 bases at V and 1 base at J, leaving 4 bases unmatched. CDR3 loop: CSVERRDRGNTGELFF. DNA of the CDR3: TGCAGCGTTGAAAGGAGGGACAGGGGGAACACCGGGGAGCTGTTTTTT.

V is TRBV19 and J is TRBJ2-2, with D possibly being TRBD2 (6 bases). V gave up 3 bases and J gave up 1 base, with 9 bases separating them. CDR3 size: 15 residues. CDR1 and CDR2 from the germline V gene are LNHDA and SQIVND (reference sequence). The CDR3 protein is CASSMDYQNTGELFF. CDR3 in DNA: TGTGCCAGTAGTATGGACTACCAGAACACCGGGGAGCTGTTTTTT.

V gene TRBV27 combines with J gene TRBJ2-1; the match to TRBD2 covers 8 bases. CDR1 is MNHEY and CDR2 is SMNVEV in the germline V gene (reference sequence). The V and J ends lost 2 bases and 2 bases, in that order; junction bases with no gene match: 2. CDR3 length equals 15 residues. The CDR3 region has the DNA TGTGCCAGCAGTTTAGCGGGGGGTACCTACAATGAGCAGTTCTTC. Its translation: CASSLAGGTYNEQFF.

This chain connects TRBV28 to TRBJ2-7; TRBD1 matches at 11 bases. From germline, CDR1 is MDHEN and CDR2 SYDVKM. The CDR3 spans 15 residues. V lost 8 bases and J lost 6; bases outside the gene matches: 12. CDR3 in DNA: TGTGCCAGCTATTCTCACGGGACAGGGGGATTCGAGCAGTACTTC. As protein: CASYSHGTGGFEQYF.

This rearrangement joins TRBV7-9 to TRBJ2-7, with D perhaps TRBD2 (5 bases). The germline V gene has CDR1 SEHNR and CDR2 FQNEAQ (reference sequence). The CDR3 loop spans 11 amino acids. The CDR3 DNA sequence: TGTGCTTCGGGGAGCTCCTACGAGCAGTACTTC. Translating it yields CASGSSYEQYF.

The V call is TRBV5-6, the J call TRBJ2-7; 9 bases are a match to TRBD2. J lost 4 bases, V lost 3 bases, and 5 bases had no gene match. Germline assignment: CDR1 SGHDT and CDR2 YYEEEE. The CDR3 spans 14 residues. In nucleotides, the CDR3 is TGTGCCAGCAGCTACCCGGGACTAGCTTACGAGCAGTACTTC. Amino acids: CASSYPGLAYEQYF. Based on the CDR3 plus reference TRBV5-6 and TRBJ2-7, the full variable domain is DAGVTQSPTHLIKTRGQQVTLRCSPKSGHDTVSWYQQALGQGPQFIFQYYEEEERQRGNFPDRFSGHQFPNYSSELNVNALLLGDSALYLCASSYPGLAYEQYFGPGTRLTVT.

The chain uses TRBV28 and TRBJ1-4, with TRBD1 matching 8 bases. The CDR3 consists of 14 residues. Unmatched junction bases numbered 6, after V lost 5 bases and J lost 7 bases. In germline, CDR1 is MDHEN, CDR2 SYDVKM. The CDR3 DNA follows: TGTGCCAGCAGTCAGGGGGCTGGTGGTGAAAAACTGTTTTTT. Its protein is CASSQGAGGEKLFF.

On this clone: Within the sample, other DNA sequences also encode this same CDR3. The J gene is TRBJ1-1, the V gene TRBV30; 8 bases are a match to TRBD1. The CDR3 has 13 residues. V shed 3 bases and J 3 bases; nucleotides not matched to a gene: 3. Per germline, CDR1 GTSNPN and CDR2 SVGIG (reference sequence). CDR3 coding DNA: TGTGCCTGGAGCGTACAGGGGGACACTGAAGCTTTCTTT. Encoded protein: CAWSVQGDTEAFF.

This clone has only a few counts. The chain carries TRBV6-1 and TRBJ2-7; weak D call: TRBD1 (6 bases). Trimming removed 4 bases from V and 4 bases from J, with 11 bases in between. CDR3 length equals 13 residues. Germline CDR1 and CDR2: MNHNS and SASEGT. The CDR3 here is CASSGTVGYEQYF. As DNA, the CDR3 is TGTGCCAGCAGTGGGACAGTTGGATACGAGCAGTACTTC.

The CDR3 region has the DNA TGTGCCAGCAGTTCCTACCCGGGACTAGCGGGAGAAGAGACCCAGTACTTC. Its translation is CASSSYPGLAGEETQYF. The V and J genes are TRBV27 and TRBJ2-5; 14 bases match TRBD2. Germline values: CDR1 MNHEY, CDR2 SMNVEV (reference sequence). This CDR3 is 17 amino acids long. The ends lost 4 bases at V and 3 bases at J; junction bases unmatched: 7.

A remark on this clone: Other nucleotide sequences in the sample specify the same CDR3. The chain joins TRBV18 to TRBJ2-3; TRBD2 matches at 7 bases. The CDR3 runs to 14 residues. J lost 0 bases, V lost 3 bases, and 0 bases had no gene match. Germline values: CDR1 KGHSH, CDR2 LQKENI. CDR3 in amino acids: CASSPRGSTDTQYF. In nucleotides, the CDR3 is TGTGCCAGCTCACCGCGGGGGAGCACAGATACGCAGTATTTT. The whole variable domain, filled in from reference TRBV18 and TRBJ2-3, reads NAGVMQNPRHLVRRRGQEARLRCSPMKGHSHVYWYRQLPEEGLKFMVYLQKENIIDESGMPKERFSAEFPKEGPSILRIQQVVRGDSAAYFCASSPRGSTDTQYFGPGTRLTVL.

The J gene is TRBJ2-3, the V gene TRBV7-9, with D perhaps matching TRBD2 (7 bases). This CDR3 has 15 amino acids. CDR1 and CDR2 from the germline V gene are SEHNR and FQNEAQ (reference sequence). Deletions cut 3 bases from V and 2 bases from J, with 12 bases between. This CDR3 is CASSFSGTTTDTQYF. The CDR3 bases are TGTGCCAGCAGCTTCAGCGGGACAACCACAGATACGCAGTATTTT.

V is TRBV11-2 and J is TRBJ2-1; unclear D gene. V lost 2 bases and J 2 bases, leaving 10 bases between the germline ends. Germline values: CDR1 SGHAT, CDR2 FQNNGV. This CDR3 comprises 15 residues. CDR3 bases: TGTGCCAGCAGCTTACCACACAACACCTACAATGAGCAGTTCTTC. Its translation: CASSLPHNTYNEQFF. Based on the CDR3 plus reference TRBV11-2 and TRBJ2-1, the full variable domain is EAGVAQSPRYKIIEKRQSVAFWCNPISGHATLYWYQQILGQGPKLLIQFQNNGVVDDSQLPKDRFSAERLKGVDSTLKIQPAKLEDSAVYLCASSLPHNTYNEQFFGPGTRLTVL.

The chain joins TRBV4-1 to TRBJ1-6; TRBD1 agrees at 7 bases. The germline gives CDR1 MGHRA, CDR2 YSYEKL. V was pared by 4 bases and J by 9 bases, with 9 bases of the junction left unmatched. There are 15 residues in the CDR3. Written as DNA, the CDR3 is TGCGCCAGCAGCCCCCTGACAGGGTATGGTTCACCCCTCCACTTT. It is translated as CASSPLTGYGSPLHF.

The J gene is TRBJ1-6, the V gene TRBV11-2, with a possible D match to TRBD1 (5 bases). This CDR3 contains 14 residues. The germline V gene has CDR1 SGHAT and CDR2 FQNNGV. Trimming took 0 bases from V and 7 from J, leaving 7 bases between them. Here the CDR3 DNA reads TGTGCCAGCAGCTTAGACAGGGAAAATTCACCCCTCCACTTT. Translation gives CASSLDRENSPLHF. Together with reference TRBV11-2 and TRBJ1-6, the CDR3 gives the full variable domain: EAGVAQSPRYKIIEKRQSVAFWCNPISGHATLYWYQQILGQGPKLLIQFQNNGVVDDSQLPKDRFSAERLKGVDSTLKIQPAKLEDSAVYLCASSLDRENSPLHFGNGTRLTVT.